Below are 6 T cell receptor beta chains sequenced from a single sample in a study of technical replicates of blood from a handful of donors. The protocol was immunoSEQ multiplex PCR, while the TCRdb copy is restricted to in-frame clones and leaves out a portion. The sample holds about 81,000 clones, around 95% seen once. The source material was T cells isolated from PBMCs. These receptors all come from a human donor in good health.

The rearrangement links TRBV2 to TRBJ2-1; unclear D gene. The CDR3 extends over 11 amino acids. Per the germline V gene, CDR1 is SNHLY and CDR2 is FYNNEI. With 6 bases removed from V and 13 bases from J, the gap between germline ends came to 13 bases. The chain's CDR3 is CASSFSLYQFF. The CDR3 nucleotides are TGTGCCAGCAGCTTCTCGCTATATCAGTTCTTC.

This clone showed up just a few times. V gene TRBV11-3 combines with J gene TRBJ2-1, with unresolved D. Germline lookup yields CDR1 SGHNT and CDR2 YENEEA. The V end lost 4 bases, the J end lost 5 bases, and 9 bases lay between the germline ends. This CDR3 has 13 residues. CDR3 sequence (DNA): TGTGCCAGCAGCTCCTCGGGTGACAATGAGCAGTTCTTC. Its protein product is CASSSSGDNEQFF.

CDR3 sequence reads: CASSSGPGTGLNTEAFF. In DNA form, the CDR3 reads TGTGCCAGCAGCTCCGGTCCCGGGACAGGATTAAACACTGAAGCTTTCTTT. This sequence joins TRBV7-9 and TRBJ1-1; 8 bases fit TRBD1. The CDR3 spans 17 residues. V dropped 4 bases and J dropped 2; count of bases not matched to a gene: 12. The V gene's germline CDR1 is SEHNR and CDR2 FQNEAQ (reference sequence).

V is TRBV2 and J is TRBJ2-5; no clear D. The germline V gene has CDR1 SNHLY and CDR2 FYNNEI. There are 12 residues in the CDR3. V dropped 6 bases and J dropped 5 bases, with 10 bases sitting between them. The CDR3 sequence is CASRTEWETQYF. The CDR3 nucleotides are TGTGCCAGCAGGACGGAGTGGGAGACCCAGTACTTC. Combining the CDR3 with reference TRBV2 and TRBJ2-5 gives the whole variable domain EPEVTQTPSHQVTQMGQEVILRCVPISNHLYFYWYRQILGQKVEFLVSFYNNEISEKSEIFDDQFSVERPDGSNFTLKIRSTKLEDSAMYFCASRTEWETQYFGPGTRLLVL.

V gene TRBV7-6 combines with J gene TRBJ2-7; 7 nucleotides match TRBD2. With V trimmed by 1 base and J by 7 bases, 10 bases remained unmatched. The CDR3 is made up of 15 amino acids. Looked up from germline, CDR1 is SGHVS and CDR2 is FNYEAQ. CDR3 nucleotides: TGTGCCAGCAGCTTAGGGGCGGGAGTGAATCGTGAGCAGTACTTC. It is translated as CASSLGAGVNREQYF.

The chain links TRBV28 to TRBJ1-1; 9 bases map to TRBD1. V was clipped by 8 bases and J by 4 bases; unmatched bases: 14. Germline CDR1 reads MDHEN; CDR2 reads SYDVKM. The CDR3 is 16 amino acids. The CDR3 nucleotides read TGTGCCAGCGGTAAAGGAGGGACAGGGAGATCCACTGAAGCTTTCTTT. Translated: CASGKGGTGRSTEAFF.